Given below is one TCR beta chain in context. The authors' processing: How many nucleated cells were present was estimated from reference gene primer amplification. The assay was immunoSEQ multiplex PCR, and TCRdb's table has in-frame clones only and misses some. V and J calls and clone size are those listed in that table; D and trimming were worked out from the DNA. Found here are around 72,000 clones, roughly 87% of them singletons; the top ten hold around 6.7%. This entry belongs to a study of blood T cell repertoires in COVID-19. Study in general: Italy, Spain and the United States were the sources of the convalescent and acute COVID-19 samples. T cells, B-cell-depleted T cells, or PBMCs supplied cDNA or gDNA.

This clonotype was obtained from a woman between 50 and 59 years old with acute or convalescent COVID-19. Specimen: peripheral blood.

CDR3 coding DNA: TGTGCCAGCAGCCTAGGACTAGCGGGAGTTGATGAGCAGTTCTTC. This translates into CASSLGLAGVDEQFF. V is TRBV7-9 and J is TRBJ2-1; 13 nucleotides align to TRBD2. The length of the CDR3 is 15 residues. Trimming at V came to 5 bases and at J to 8 bases, leaving 6 bases not matched to a gene. Germline CDR1 SEHNR, CDR2 FQNEAQ (reference sequence).